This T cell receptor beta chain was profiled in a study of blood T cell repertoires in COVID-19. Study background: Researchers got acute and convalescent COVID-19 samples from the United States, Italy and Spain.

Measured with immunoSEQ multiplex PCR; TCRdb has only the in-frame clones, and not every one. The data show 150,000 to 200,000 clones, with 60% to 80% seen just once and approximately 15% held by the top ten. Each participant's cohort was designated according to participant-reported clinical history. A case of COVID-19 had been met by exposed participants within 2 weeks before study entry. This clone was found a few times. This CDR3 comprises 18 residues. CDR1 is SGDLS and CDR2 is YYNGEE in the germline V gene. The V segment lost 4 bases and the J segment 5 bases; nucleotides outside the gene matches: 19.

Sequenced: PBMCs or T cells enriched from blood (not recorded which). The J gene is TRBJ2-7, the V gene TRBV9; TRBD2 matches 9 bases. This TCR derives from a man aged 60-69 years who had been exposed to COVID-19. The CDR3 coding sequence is TGTGCCAGCAGCCCGGGAACCGCGTTAGCGGGAGTTCGAGACGAGCAGTACTTC. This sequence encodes CASSPGTALAGVRDEQYF.